The next 26 T cell receptor beta chains were all read from a single sample in a study of beta chain features in type 1 diabetes. Every isolated RNA sample was fully reverse transcribed, so sequencing captured expressed TCRB transcripts. Measured with immunoSEQ multiplex PCR; TCRdb has only the in-frame clones, and not every one. Among 250,000 to 350,000 clones listed, approximately 15% were seen once. Source material: central memory CD4+ T cells from blood. These receptors were obtained from a man aged 25 to 40 in good health.

This clone has only a few counts. CDR3 nucleotide sequence: TGTGCCAGCAGCCAGCGTTCCTACGAGCAGTACTTC. It is translated as CASSQRSYEQYF. The chain links TRBV5-6 to TRBJ2-7; D unresolved. The ends were cut back, 4 bases at V and 1 base at J, with 6 bases in the middle. The CDR3 has 12 residues. From germline, CDR1 is SGHDT and CDR2 YYEEEE.

The J gene is TRBJ2-5, the V gene TRBV15, with TRBD1 identical over 10 bases. Judging by the DNA end, TRBJ2-7 fits better; the J call may be wrong. Germline CDR1 reads LNHNV; CDR2 reads YYDKDF (reference sequence). The CDR3 is 15 amino acids. In nucleotides, the CDR3 is TGTGCCACCAGCATACGCCGGGACAGGGGTAGCGAGCAGTACTTC. Translated, it gives CATSIRRDRGSEQYF.

The J gene is TRBJ2-1, the V gene TRBV4-1; 7 bases line up with TRBD1. This CDR3 is 12 amino acids long. Losses at the gene ends were 4 bases for V and 9 bases for J; bases not matched to a gene: 3. Germline values: CDR1 MGHRA, CDR2 YSYEKL. CDR3 sequence reads: CASSRQGTEQFF. The DNA for the CDR3 is TGCGCCAGCAGCCGACAGGGCACTGAGCAGTTCTTC.

Worth noting for this clone: Other DNA sequences within the sample encode an identical CDR3. The chain combines TRBV5-1 with TRBJ2-1; maybe TRBD2 (5 bases). The V end was cut by 3 bases, the J end by 4 bases, with 8 bases between. Germline lookup yields CDR1 SGHRS and CDR2 YFSETQ. CDR3 length: 13 residues. The CDR3 DNA follows: TGCGCCAGCAGCTCGGACTCTTACAATGAGCAGTTCTTC. Protein sequence: CASSSDSYNEQFF.

This clone was seen a handful of times. The chain carries TRBV7-2 and TRBJ2-1; D is possibly TRBD1 (6 bases). This CDR3 region has 13 residues. CDR1 and CDR2 (germline): SGHTA, FQGNSA. Trimming removed 1 base at V and 11 bases at J, with 12 bases between. Written as DNA, the CDR3 is TGTGCCAGCAGCTTAGTCTTGGGGGACAAGCAGTTCTTC. It translates to CASSLVLGDKQFF. The variable domain in full, with the rest retrieved from reference TRBV7-2 and TRBJ2-1, is GAGVSQSPSNKVTEKGKDVELRCDPISGHTALYWYRQSLGQGLEFLIYFQGNSAPDKSGLPSDRFSAERTGGSVSTLTIQRTQQEDSAVYLCASSLVLGDKQFFGPGTRLTVL.

This clone was counted a few times. The rearrangement uses TRBV4-2 and TRBJ2-2; D is perhaps TRBD1 (7 bases). CDR1 is LGHNA and CDR2 is YNFKEQ in the germline V gene. V was trimmed by 4 bases and J by 3 bases, leaving 15 bases between them. CDR3 length: 16 amino acids. The CDR3 nucleotides are TGTGCCAGCAGCCCGCGGGGAAGGGGGCACACCGGGGAGCTGTTTTTT. Translation gives CASSPRGRGHTGELFF.

The chain joins TRBV7-9 to TRBJ1-1; D not certain. The germline V gene has CDR1 SEHNR and CDR2 FQNEAQ (reference sequence). The CDR3 contains 13 residues. The V end was cut by 1 base, the J end by 2 bases, with 5 bases between. The DNA for the CDR3 is TGTGCCAGCAGCTTAGGGATTAACACTGAAGCTTTCTTT. Protein: CASSLGINTEAFF.

In DNA, the CDR3 is TGTGCCAGCAGCCCGGGTTCAGGATTAGGCAATGAGCAGTTCTTC. Protein sequence: CASSPGSGLGNEQFF. The rearrangement joins TRBV11-2 to TRBJ2-1; D call uncertain. Trimming shortened V by 5 bases and J by 6 bases, and 17 bases separated the two germline ends. In germline, CDR1 is SGHAT, CDR2 FQNNGV. The CDR3 is made up of 15 amino acids.

Only a few counts were recorded for this clone. This sequence joins TRBV5-1 and TRBJ2-5; D call uncertain. Trimming took 0 bases from V and 4 from J, leaving 10 bases between them. The CDR3 spans 14 residues. Germline-derived CDR1 and CDR2 are SGHRS and YFSETQ. This CDR3 is CASSLGLVGETQYF. The CDR3 nucleotides read TGCGCCAGCAGCTTGGGTCTAGTTGGAGAGACCCAGTACTTC.

The chain joins TRBV6-5 to TRBJ1-2, with D possibly TRBD1 on 5 matching bases. V was cut by 5 bases and J by 10 bases, with 20 bases left in between. Germline values: CDR1 MNHEY, CDR2 SVGAGI. The CDR3 has 14 amino acids. CDR3 protein: CASSPGLTERSYTF. CDR3 nucleotide sequence: TGTGCCAGCAGTCCGGGACTGACCGAAAGGTCCTACACCTTC.

This clone turned up a few times. The CDR3, as DNA: TGCAGCGTTGATTATGGCGGGAGGGAGACCCAGTACTTC. It specifies CSVDYGGRETQYF. J is TRBJ2-5 and V is TRBV29-1; 8 nucleotides agree with TRBD2. The CDR3 is 13 amino acids. The V gene end was trimmed by 3 bases and the J gene end by 5 bases; junction bases not matched to a gene: 5. CDR1 and CDR2 (germline): SQVTM, ANQGSEA.

In this sample, this clone turned up a few times. The rearrangement joins TRBV6-6 to TRBJ1-1, with 11 nucleotides matching TRBD1. The germline V gene has CDR1 MNHNY and CDR2 SVGAGI (reference sequence). This CDR3 comprises 15 residues. Unmatched junction bases numbered 4, after V lost 1 base and J lost 6 bases. The CDR3 loop reads CASSYLGQGAAEAFF. CDR3 sequence (DNA): TGTGCCAGCAGTTACTTAGGACAGGGGGCCGCTGAAGCTTTCTTT.

The genes are TRBV4-2 and TRBJ1-2; D is unresolved. The CDR3 sequence is 14 residues long. Germline-derived CDR1 and CDR2 are LGHNA and YNFKEQ. Trimming removed 0 bases from V and 5 bases from J, with 10 bases in between. The DNA for the CDR3 is TGTGCCAGCAGCCAAGATAGGGCGACGTATGGCTACACCTTC. Translation gives CASSQDRATYGYTF.

This clone has a handful of counts. The chain couples TRBV10-3 to TRBJ2-2, with a tentative D call TRBD1 (6 bases). V was shortened by 8 bases and J by 6 bases, with 16 bases between the two germline ends. The CDR3 contains 14 residues. Germline CDR1 and CDR2: ENHRY and SYGVKD. CDR3: CAIANRDFAGELFF. CDR3 nucleotide sequence: TGTGCCATCGCAAACAGGGATTTCGCCGGGGAGCTGTTTTTT.

This clone has at least ten counts. J is TRBJ2-2 and V is TRBV18; D not certain. The CDR3 extends over 15 amino acids. The germline V gene encodes CDR1 KGHSH and CDR2 LQKENI. Trimming removed 5 bases at V and 1 base at J, with 11 bases between. CDR3 sequence (DNA): TGTGCCAGCTCAGAGAGACTTGTGAACACCGGGGAGCTGTTTTTT. It codes for CASSERLVNTGELFF.

Written as DNA, the CDR3 is TGCAGCGTTGGACGGGGCTCTGGGGATGGCTACACCTTC. As protein: CSVGRGSGDGYTF. The gene calls are TRBV29-1 and TRBJ1-2, with a tentative D call TRBD1 (5 bases). CDR1 is SQVTM, CDR2 ANQGSEA, per germline. The CDR3 has 13 amino acids. The ends were cut back, 4 bases at V and 6 bases at J, with 15 bases in the middle. Full variable domain (missing parts from reference TRBV29-1 and TRBJ1-2): SAVISQKPSRDICQRGTSLTIQCQVDSQVTMMFWYRQQPGQSLTLIATANQGSEATYESGFVIDKFPISRPNLTFSTLTVSNMSPEDSSIYLCSVGRGSGDGYTFGSGTRLTVV.

The chain uses TRBV7-3 and TRBJ2-7; 7 bases are a match to TRBD1. The junction had 7 bases not matched to a gene; V was cut back by 4 bases and J by 1 base. In germline, CDR1 is SGHTA, CDR2 FQGTGA. This CDR3 is 15 amino acids long. DNA for the CDR3: TGTGCCAGCAGCTCCCAGGGGGACAGATCCTACGAGCAGTACGTC. This codes for CASSSQGDRSYEQYV.

The chain combines TRBV7-6 with TRBJ2-2; 7 bases align to TRBD1. The trim removed 1 base at V and 4 bases at J, leaving 3 bases unmatched. This CDR3 is 15 amino acids long. Germline V gene data show CDR1 as SGHVS and CDR2 as FNYEAQ. CDR3 sequence (DNA): TGTGCCAGCAGCTTAGGACAGGGATCCACCGGGGAGCTGTTTTTT. Amino acid sequence: CASSLGQGSTGELFF.

Points on this clone: Other DNA sequences in this sample translate to the same CDR3. The rearrangement joins TRBV18 to TRBJ1-1; no clear D gene. CDR1 KGHSH and CDR2 LQKENI come from the germline V gene. The CDR3 contains 13 residues. Trimming removed 3 bases at V and 0 bases at J, with 5 bases between. CDR3 in amino acids: CASSPDMNTEAFF. CDR3 sequence (DNA): TGTGCCAGCTCACCCGACATGAACACTGAAGCTTTCTTT.

In this sample, this clone turned up many times. The rearrangement joins TRBV10-3 to TRBJ1-3, with 8 bases matching TRBD1. The CDR3 totals 14 residues. Germline CDR1 is ENHRY and CDR2 is SYGVKD. J lost 2 bases, V lost 10 bases, and 7 bases had no gene match. The CDR3 sequence is CATSKTGAGNTIYF. For the CDR3, the DNA is TGTGCCACCTCTAAGACAGGGGCTGGAAACACCATATATTTT.

The V call is TRBV18, the J call TRBJ2-7; 7 nucleotides agree with TRBD1. This CDR3 has 14 residues. From germline, CDR1 is KGHSH and CDR2 LQKENI. The V segment lost 3 bases and the J segment 2 bases; nucleotides outside the gene matches: 4. This CDR3 is CASSPRQGPYEQYF. The CDR3 region has the DNA TGTGCCAGCTCACCTCGACAGGGTCCCTACGAGCAGTACTTC.

This clone was counted many times. V usage is TRBV4-3 and J usage is TRBJ2-7; D is ambiguous. Per germline, CDR1 LGHNA and CDR2 YSLEER. V shed 6 bases and J shed 5 bases, with 14 bases lying between them. The CDR3 runs 13 residues. The DNA for the CDR3 is TGCGCCAGCAGTCTCACAATCACGGACGAGCAGTACTTC. Translated, it gives CASSLTITDEQYF.

About this clone itself: A junction boundary mismatches the germline segment, possibly from a read error. V is TRBV5-4 and J is TRBJ1-5, with D uncertain. In germline, CDR1 is SGHNT, CDR2 YYREEE (reference sequence). The CDR3 covers 14 residues. CDR3 sequence: CASSQDLEGKPQHF. CDR3 bases: TGCGCCAGCAGCCAAGATTTGGAGGGTAAGCCCCAGCATTTT.

This clone was observed a handful of times. In DNA, the CDR3 is TGTGCCAGCTCTTCCGGGACAGGGGGCGTCTTCCCTACCGAGCAGTACGTC. This gives the protein CASSSGTGGVFPTEQYV. The V and J genes are TRBV18 and TRBJ2-7; 12 bases are a match to TRBD1. The CDR3 spans 17 residues. Unmatched junction bases numbered 15, after V lost 6 bases and J lost 6 bases. Germline lookup yields CDR1 KGHSH and CDR2 LQKENI.

Concerning this clone itself: Other DNA sequences of this sample code for an identical CDR3. The chain joins TRBV21-1 to TRBJ2-7; the tabulated D call, TRBD2, remains unverified against the DNA. TRBV21-1 is deemed a pseudogene. CDR3 length: 18 amino acids. Here the CDR3 reads CASSKGKLAGLPPYEQYV. For the CDR3, the DNA is TGTGCCAGCAGCAAAGGTAAACTAGCGGGGCTCCCACCCTACGAGCAGTACGTC.

This clone came up a few times. CDR3 bases: TGCGCCAGCAGCCACGGGAGCCCGGGGGAGACCCAGTACTTC. Translated, it gives CASSHGSPGETQYF. The chain recombines TRBV5-1 with TRBJ2-5; a weak D match, TRBD2 (6 bases). Trimming cost V 4 bases and J 5 bases, with 15 bases left between them. Germline CDR1 reads SGHRS; CDR2 reads YFSETQ. The CDR3 is made up of 14 amino acids.